A single sample is the source of the 12 T cell receptor beta chains below, sequenced in a study of persistence of HIV-infected CD4 T cells. Their cognate antigens are unknown. The immunoSEQ assay was version 4, run in survey mode. Some clones are missing from TCRdb's copy, which holds only in-frame ones; the method was immunoSEQ multiplex PCR. Of about 33,000 clones listed, approximately 80% were seen once; the top ten hold 0.8% to 0.9%. Cells were stimulated with CMV-infected fibroblast lysates at 10 ug/mL. CD40L-negative CD69-negative CD45RO-high memory CD4+ T cells were sorted as populations depleted of antigen-responding cells. The sequencing here drew on CD4+ T cells sorted from PBMCs after roughly 18-hour stimulation, taken from a patient who received antiretroviral therapy. The receptors originated from an adult man with HIV who was CMV-seropositive.

This clone was counted a few times. The chain has TRBV7-9 and TRBJ1-2; D might be TRBD1 (6 bases). The CDR3 runs 13 residues. Per the germline V gene, CDR1 is SEHNR and CDR2 is FQNEAQ (reference sequence). Trimming removed 5 bases at V and 6 bases at J, with 13 bases between. The chain's CDR3 is CASSLTGADGYTF. In nucleotides, the CDR3 is TGTGCCAGCAGCCTGACAGGAGCGGATGGCTACACCTTC.

The chain has TRBV5-8 and TRBJ2-7; 7 bases align to TRBD1. Germline V gives CDR1 SGHTS, CDR2 YDEGEE. J lost 6 bases, V lost 4 bases, and 4 bases had no gene match. CDR3 size: 12 residues. As DNA, the CDR3 is TGTGCCAGCAGCACCGACAGGGTCGAGCAGTACTTC. This translates into CASSTDRVEQYF.

This sequence joins TRBV7-9 and TRBJ2-5; D is undetermined. Between the trimmed V and J ends, which lost 3 bases and 2 bases, there was a span of 10 bases. The CDR3 loop spans 14 amino acids. Per germline, CDR1 SEHNR and CDR2 FQNEAQ (reference sequence). The DNA of the CDR3 is TGTGCCAGCAGCTTCGAGGAGTTTCAAGAGACCCAGTACTTC. Protein: CASSFEEFQETQYF.

This clone appeared once. CDR3 DNA sequence: TGTGCCAGCAATACTCAGGGGGCGCCCAATCAGCCCCAGCATTTT. Encoded protein: CASNTQGAPNQPQHF. V is TRBV6-5 and J is TRBJ1-5, with TRBD1 identical over 8 bases. V was pared by 7 bases and J by 3 bases, with 8 bases of the junction left unmatched. Germline assignment: CDR1 MNHEY and CDR2 SVGAGI. CDR3 size: 15 residues.

This chain connects TRBV7-9 to TRBJ2-7; 10 bases line up with TRBD1. Unmatched junction bases numbered 11, after V lost 8 bases and J lost 4 bases. The germline gives CDR1 SEHNR, CDR2 FQNEAQ (reference sequence). The CDR3 runs 15 residues. In DNA, the CDR3 is TGTGCCAGCGCTTTAGGGGACAGGGGTCAATACGAGCAGTACTTC. As protein: CASALGDRGQYEQYF.

The CDR3 DNA follows: TGCGCCAGCAGCCCGGACAGCTCTGGAAACACCATATATTTT. Translation gives CASSPDSSGNTIYF. The V and J genes are TRBV5-1 and TRBJ1-3; perhaps TRBD1 as D (6 bases). V was trimmed by 4 bases and J by 0 bases, leaving 8 bases between them. The CDR3 covers 14 residues. The germline gives CDR1 SGHRS, CDR2 YFSETQ.

This rearrangement joins TRBV4-1 to TRBJ1-5, with D possibly being TRBD1 (5 bases). The CDR3 loop spans 17 amino acids. Trimming left V 0 bases short and J 1 base short, with 13 bases between. Germline V CDR1 and CDR2: MGHRA, YSYEKL. CDR3 protein: CASSQDGQGRSNQPQHF. As DNA, the CDR3 is TGCGCCAGCAGCCAAGATGGGCAGGGACGAAGCAATCAGCCCCAGCATTTT.

The chain couples TRBV4-1 to TRBJ1-6, with a weak D call TRBD1 (5 bases). V lost 1 base to trimming and J lost 7 bases, with 17 bases between them. The CDR3 has 17 residues. Per the germline V gene, CDR1 is MGHRA and CDR2 is YSYEKL. The CDR3 DNA reads as TGCGCCAGCAGCCAAGCGGATATGGGGCAGCTAAATTCACCCCTCCACTTT. It translates to CASSQADMGQLNSPLHF.

This chain links TRBV6-1 with TRBJ2-3; TRBD1 agrees at 8 bases. This CDR3 region has 15 residues. J gave up 1 base and V 3 bases, and 3 bases lay outside the gene matches. Germline values: CDR1 MNHNS, CDR2 SASEGT. CDR3 residues: CASSDQGAGTDTQYF. CDR3 DNA sequence: TGTGCCAGCAGTGACCAGGGGGCTGGCACAGATACGCAGTATTTT.

This chain connects TRBV29-1 to TRBJ1-3; 10 positions match TRBD1. Germline lookup yields CDR1 SQVTM and CDR2 ANQGSEA. Germline trimming cut 7 bases from V and 2 bases from J; bases unmatched to any gene: 2. This CDR3 is built from 13 residues. The CDR3 region is CSGGTGAGNTIYF. In DNA form, the CDR3 reads TGCAGCGGGGGGACAGGGGCTGGAAACACCATATATTTT.

The chain carries TRBV25-1 and TRBJ1-5, with TRBD1 matching over 7 bases. Germline V CDR1 and CDR2: MGHDK, SYGVNS. This CDR3 region has 14 residues. After removal of 4 bases from V and 6 bases from J, the junction contained 6 bases not matched to a gene. CDR3 protein: CASSGDRVGQPQHF. CDR3 bases: TGTGCCAGCAGTGGAGACAGGGTGGGTCAGCCCCAGCATTTT.

V is TRBV4-3 and J is TRBJ2-3; no clear D. The CDR3 sequence is 15 residues long. The V end was cut by 0 bases, the J end by 2 bases, with 9 bases between. CDR1 is LGHNA and CDR2 is YSLEER in the germline V gene. The CDR3 sequence: CASSQDSQNTDTQYF. The CDR3 DNA follows: TGCGCCAGCAGCCAAGATAGCCAGAACACAGATACGCAGTATTTT.